These T cell receptor beta chains were read from a single sample in a study of shared clonotypes between healthy human individuals. Produced via immunoSEQ multiplex PCR; TCRdb's table is partial and in-frame only. The profile covers around 610,000 clones, with roughly 96% appearing a single time and 0.11% taken by the ten largest. Sequences were obtained from naive CD8+ T cells sorted from blood. The receptors shown here come from a woman in her twenties or thirties in good health. The CDR3 runs from the conserved cysteine through the conserved F or W.

NA TRBV9 CASSVEGDSYEQYF
TRBJ2-7 TRBV15 CATSRFDGDYEQYF
TRBJ1-4 TRBV29-1 CSVLQNEKLFF
TRBJ2-3 TRBV5-4 CASSSGDYPVTQYF
TRBJ1-2 TRBV27 CASSWGVGYGYTF
TRBJ2-1 TRBV6-6 CASSYSTDNEQFF
TRBJ2-5 TRBV5-8 CASSLGQGAYETQYF
TRBJ2-7 TRBV6-5 CASSATYRGSYEQYF
TRBJ2-3 TRBV10-2 CASSESPLLAGLTDTQYF
TRBJ1-3 TRBV5-8 CASSPDSSSGNTIYF
TRBJ2-7 TRBV13 CASSAGGTGTYEQYF
TRBJ2-1 TRBV4-1 CASNWGSSYNEQFF
TRBJ2-5 TRBV28 CASSFGGGWRQETQYF
TRBJ2-3 TRBV4-1 CASSHGSQGWDEDTQYF
TRBJ1-2 TRBV11-2 CAIGQGPLVYTF
TRBJ2-7 TRBV6-5 CASEGRDYEQYF
TRBJ2-3 TRBV27 CASSSLPVDSADTQYF
TRBJ2-7 TRBV7-9 CASSTGTSFYEQYF
TRBJ2-7 TRBV28 CASSPRFYQRTAYEQYF
TRBJ1-5 TRBV7-9 CASSLGGTANQPQHF
TRBJ1-1 TRBV7-9 CASSTYPTTGEEGEAFF
TRBJ1-5 TRBV28 CASSFWVSNQPQHF